This T cell receptor (beta chain) was captured in a study of T cell repertoires in cytomegalovirus infection (dated by TCRdb to between 2018 and 2020). A note on the overall study: The peptide stimulations were aimed at well-studied HLA-B-restricted epitopes as well as recently identified HLA-C-restricted CMV epitopes, whose presentation resists viral immunomodulation. The HLA type of each donor mattered for the analysis, because public TCR beta signatures pointed to carriage of CMV infection along with the matching HLA type. Summary of the overall study and its limitations: In both this cohort and an independent roughly 400-donor cohort, the cumulative frequency of public TCR beta family members distinguished carriers of CMV infection plus the relevant HLA type. The ex vivo response was dominated by HLA-C-restricted CMV-specific TCR beta clonotypes, which also provided the single most frequent clonotype in two of eight donors.

The CDR3 runs 13 residues from the cysteine to the phenylalanine. Only the CDR3 region is kept as DNA, spanning 39 bases read in frame from base 1. The trim is 4 bases for V and 8 bases for J, with a gap of 14 bases between the germline ends. CDR1 and CDR2 (SGHAT, FQNNGV) derive from the germline V gene. Taken with the paper, the label for treatment or condition translates to: in vitro stimulation with specific CMV peptide epitopes to enrich CMV-specific T cells. This clonotype was counted only a few times. This clone's antigen is unknown. Base qualities are not recorded, but no much larger clone differs from it by a single base. Sequenced using an Illumina HiSeq 1500. Using fastp trimming at Q25 and MiXCR clonotype assembly, TCRdb reanalyzed the public sequencing data and kept in-frame beta chains. Every entry covers one CDR3 protein and lists the most common genes and DNA from its rows. Present in this sample are 600,000 to 700,000 distinct CDR3 sequences, 30% to 40% of which were seen just once. The top ten hold roughly 20% of the sample.

The V gene is TRBV11-2 and the J gene is TRBJ1-2, with an unclear D gene assignment. Material: cultured PBMCs, obtained from culture after CMV antigen stimulation. The TCR originated in a human donor in good health (CMV status not recorded). Some clones in this sample may be carry-over from other donors' samples. The DNA sequence is as follows: TGTGCCAGCAGCTCCTGGGCCACACGCGGCTACACCTTC. It translates as CASSSWATRGYTF. The full variable domain, completed from the reference TRBV11-2 and TRBJ1-2 proteins outside the CDR3, reads EAGVAQSPRYKIIEKRQSVAFWCNPISGHATLYWYQQILGQGPKLLIQFQNNGVVDDSQLPKDRFSAERLKGVDSTLKIQPAKLEDSAVYLCASSSWATRGYTFGSGTRLTVV.